This entry features one TCR beta chain sequence. The data stem from a study of blood T cell repertoires in COVID-19. Across the study: T cells, B-cell-depleted T cells, or PBMCs supplied cDNA or gDNA.

Original methodology: By means of reference gene primer amplification, nucleated cell counts were estimated. Repertoires were generated with immunoSEQ multiplex PCR, while TCRdb's copy carries only in-frame clones and drops some. That table gives V, J and clone size, and the DNA gave D and trimming. This table holds some 110,000 clones, about 80% found once. Germline CDR1 SQVTM, CDR2 ANQGSEA. The CDR3 runs 13 residues. Losses at the gene ends were 4 bases for V and 3 bases for J; bases not matched to a gene: 6. The sequence was collected from a woman of 80 years or more with active or convalescent COVID-19. V is TRBV29-1 and J is TRBJ2-7; 7 bases fit TRBD2. The sequencing input was peripheral blood. The CDR3 nucleotides are TGCAGCGTTGGGGGGGGTCTCAACTACGAGCAGTACTTC. Protein: CSVGGGLNYEQYF.